The clone carrying this T cell receptor beta chain appeared a few times. Its target is not known. This sample is drawn from a study of shared clonotypes between healthy human individuals. Using immunoSEQ multiplex PCR, the repertoire was profiled, and TCRdb retains in-frame clones only, with some absent. The sample has about 490,000 clones, 65% to 85% seen once; the top ten hold about 12%. Whole-study results and caveats: A small donor pool kept down the genetic and exposure-history diversity that was represented.

What was sequenced was PBMCs. This TCR came from a woman aged 40 to 50 in good health. Some clones in this sample may be carry-over from other donors' samples.

This CDR3 is CAGIGTSLGEQFF. Here the CDR3 DNA reads TGTGCCGGGATCGGAACTAGCCTCGGTGAGCAGTTCTTC. The chain has TRBV7-9 and TRBJ2-1; D is perhaps TRBD2 (6 bases). The CDR3 totals 13 residues. With 11 bases removed from V and 9 bases from J, the gap between germline ends came to 20 bases. Germline lookup yields CDR1 SEHNR and CDR2 FQNEAQ (reference sequence).